Sequencing of this T cell receptor (beta chain) was carried out in a study of CD8 T cells in ankylosing spondylitis. Findings of the study overall: One TCR beta motif, made up of roughly eight highly homologous variants, appeared characteristic of ankylosing spondylitis blood.

V lost 3 bases to trimming and J lost 4 bases; unmatched junction nucleotides: 5. The CDR3 contains 14 residues. Germline V gives CDR1 KGHSH, CDR2 LQKENI. TCRdb passed the 5' RACE reads through MiXCR, listing each CDR3 protein once. This sample has some 240,000 distinct CDR3 sequences, with about 7% found just once. There are a few counts of this clonotype. Antigen unknown. This receptor was identified in a male donor with ankylosing spondylitis. V gene TRBV18 combines with J gene TRBJ1-1, with 7 bases identical to TRBD1. Material: blood, either unsorted or a sorted T cell fraction (not recorded which). The CDR3 loop is CASSPPGGSTEAFF. The CDR3 DNA sequence: TGTGCCAGCTCACCCCCAGGGGGTAGCACTGAAGCTTTCTTT.